This paragraph covers one T cell receptor beta chain sequence. The sample belongs to a study of blood T cell repertoires in COVID-19. Study background: Spain, Italy and the United States supplied samples that represented acute and convalescent COVID-19. T cells, B-cell-depleted T cells, or PBMCs provided the cDNA or gDNA that served as material.

Per the original methods: Amplification of reference gene primers was used by the study to estimate nucleated cell counts. Measured with immunoSEQ multiplex PCR; TCRdb has only the in-frame clones, and not every one. V and J calls and clone size follow that table, whereas D and trimming were derived from the DNA. The data show about 89,000 clones, 90% to 95% seen once. This TCR was recovered from a human donor with active COVID-19. The donor label of this sample is uncertain. The specimen sequenced was peripheral blood.

The CDR3 loop reads CASSYPRQAISGYTF. The CDR3 DNA reads as TGTGCCAGCAGTTATCCGAGACAGGCTATTTCGGGCTACACCTTC. V gene TRBV6-2 or TRBV6-3 combines with J gene TRBJ1-2; tentatively, D is TRBD1 (6 bases). This CDR3 contains 15 residues. Germline CDR1 reads MNHEY; CDR2 reads SVGEGT. Trimming removed 3 bases from V and 8 bases from J, with 19 bases in between.